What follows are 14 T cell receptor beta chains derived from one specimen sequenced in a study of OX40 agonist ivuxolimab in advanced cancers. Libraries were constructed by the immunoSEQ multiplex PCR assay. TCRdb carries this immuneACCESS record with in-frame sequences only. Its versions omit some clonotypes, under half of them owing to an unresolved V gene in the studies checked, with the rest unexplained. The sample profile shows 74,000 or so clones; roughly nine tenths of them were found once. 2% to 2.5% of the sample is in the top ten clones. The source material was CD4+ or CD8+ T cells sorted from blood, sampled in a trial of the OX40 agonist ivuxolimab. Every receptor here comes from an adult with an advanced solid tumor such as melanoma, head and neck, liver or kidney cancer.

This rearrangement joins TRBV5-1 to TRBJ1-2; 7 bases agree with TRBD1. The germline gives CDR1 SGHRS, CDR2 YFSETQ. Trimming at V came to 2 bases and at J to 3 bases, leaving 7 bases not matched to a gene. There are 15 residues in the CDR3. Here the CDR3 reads CASSFEGTAYYGYTF. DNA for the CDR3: TGCGCCAGCAGCTTTGAAGGGACAGCCTACTATGGCTACACCTTC.

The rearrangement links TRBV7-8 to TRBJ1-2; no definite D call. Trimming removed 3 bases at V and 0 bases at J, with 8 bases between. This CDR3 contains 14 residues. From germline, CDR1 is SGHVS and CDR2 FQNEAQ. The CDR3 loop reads CASSFGSSNYGYTF. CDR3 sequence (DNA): TGTGCCAGCAGCTTCGGGAGTTCTAACTATGGCTACACCTTC.

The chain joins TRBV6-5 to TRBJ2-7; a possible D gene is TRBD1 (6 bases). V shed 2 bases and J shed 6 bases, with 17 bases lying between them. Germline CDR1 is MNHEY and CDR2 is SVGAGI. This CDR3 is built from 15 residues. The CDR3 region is CASSYAPQTGAEQYF. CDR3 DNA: TGTGCCAGCAGTTACGCTCCTCAGACAGGAGCCGAGCAGTACTTC.

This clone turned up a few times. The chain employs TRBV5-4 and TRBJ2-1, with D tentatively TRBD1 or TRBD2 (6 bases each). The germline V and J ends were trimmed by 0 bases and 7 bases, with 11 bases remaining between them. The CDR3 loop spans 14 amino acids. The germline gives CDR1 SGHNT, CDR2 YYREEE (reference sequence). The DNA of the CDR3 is TGTGCCAGCAGCTTGGGGGGGGCCGTAAATGAGCAGTTCTTC. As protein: CASSLGGAVNEQFF. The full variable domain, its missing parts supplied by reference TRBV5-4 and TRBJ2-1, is ETGVTQSPTHLIKTRGQQVTLRCSSQSGHNTVSWYQQALGQGPQFIFQYYREEENGRGNFPPRFSGLQFPNYSSELNVNALELDDSALYLCASSLGGAVNEQFFGPGTRLTVL.

The CDR3 spells CASSLNGWYRNNYGYTF. For the CDR3, the DNA is TGTGCCAGCAGCTTAAACGGCTGGTACAGGAATAACTATGGCTACACCTTC. V gene TRBV7-9 combines with J gene TRBJ1-2; TRBD1 is a possible D gene (5 bases). The CDR3 has 17 amino acids. In germline, CDR1 is SEHNR, CDR2 FQNEAQ (reference sequence). Trimming took off 2 bases at V and 1 base at J, with 17 bases between the two ends. The entire variable domain, with the rest obtained from reference TRBV7-9 and TRBJ1-2, is as follows: DTGVSQNPRHKITKRGQNVTFRCDPISEHNRLYWYRQTLGQGPEFLTYFQNEAQLEKSRLLSDRFSAERPKGSFSTLEIQRTEQGDSAMYLCASSLNGWYRNNYGYTFGSGTRLTVV.

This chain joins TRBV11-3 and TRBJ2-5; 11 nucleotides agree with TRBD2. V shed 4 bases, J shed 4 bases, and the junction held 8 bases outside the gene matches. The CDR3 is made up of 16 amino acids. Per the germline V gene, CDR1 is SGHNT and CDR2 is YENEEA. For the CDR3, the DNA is TGTGCCAGCAGCTCGGAATTAGCGGGAGGGCCAGAGACCCAGTACTTC. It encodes CASSSELAGGPETQYF.

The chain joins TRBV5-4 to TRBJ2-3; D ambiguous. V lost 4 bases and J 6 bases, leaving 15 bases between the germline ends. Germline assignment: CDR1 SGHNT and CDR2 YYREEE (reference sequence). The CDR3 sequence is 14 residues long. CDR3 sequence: CASSPRLAQDTQYF. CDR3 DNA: TGTGCCAGCAGCCCGAGGTTGGCCCAGGATACGCAGTATTTT.

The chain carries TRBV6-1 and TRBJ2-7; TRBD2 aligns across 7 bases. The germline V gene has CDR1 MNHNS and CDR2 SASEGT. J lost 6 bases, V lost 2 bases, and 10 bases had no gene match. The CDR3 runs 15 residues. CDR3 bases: TGTGCCAGCAGTGAAAGGGGAGGGGTAAGGGGCGAGCAGTACTTC. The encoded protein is CASSERGGVRGEQYF.

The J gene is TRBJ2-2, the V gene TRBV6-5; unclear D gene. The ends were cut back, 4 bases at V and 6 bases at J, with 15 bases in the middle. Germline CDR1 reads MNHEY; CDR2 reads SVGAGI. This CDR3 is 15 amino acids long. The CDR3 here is CASSSLRPGPGELFF. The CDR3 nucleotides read TGTGCCAGCAGTTCTCTACGACCAGGACCCGGGGAGCTGTTTTTT.

The CDR3 reads CASSFMASRGRNEQFF. The CDR3 nucleotides read TGTGCCAGCAGCTTTATGGCTTCCAGGGGCCGGAATGAGCAGTTCTTC. The chain is built from TRBV5-5 and TRBJ2-1, with a tentative D call TRBD1 (6 bases). The CDR3 covers 16 residues. The germline gives CDR1 SGHKS, CDR2 YYEKEE (reference sequence). V lost 2 bases to trimming and J lost 7 bases, with 19 bases between them.

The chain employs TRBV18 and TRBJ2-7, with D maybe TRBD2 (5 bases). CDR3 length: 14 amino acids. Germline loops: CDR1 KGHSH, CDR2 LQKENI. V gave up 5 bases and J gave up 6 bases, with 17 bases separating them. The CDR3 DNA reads TGTGCCAGCTCAAAACCGGGGAAAATGGGCGAGCAGTACTTC. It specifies CASSKPGKMGEQYF.

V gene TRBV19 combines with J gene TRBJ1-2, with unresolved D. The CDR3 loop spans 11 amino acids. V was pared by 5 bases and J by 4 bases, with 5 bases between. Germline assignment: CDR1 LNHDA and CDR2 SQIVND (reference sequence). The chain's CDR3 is CASSYTYGYTF. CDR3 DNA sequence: TGTGCCAGTAGTTACACCTATGGCTACACCTTC.

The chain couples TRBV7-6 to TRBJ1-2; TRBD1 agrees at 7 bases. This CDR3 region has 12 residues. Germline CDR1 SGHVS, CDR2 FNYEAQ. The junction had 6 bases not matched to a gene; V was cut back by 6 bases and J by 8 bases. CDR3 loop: CASRTGVGGYTF. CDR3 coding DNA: TGTGCCAGCAGAACAGGGGTGGGAGGCTACACCTTC.

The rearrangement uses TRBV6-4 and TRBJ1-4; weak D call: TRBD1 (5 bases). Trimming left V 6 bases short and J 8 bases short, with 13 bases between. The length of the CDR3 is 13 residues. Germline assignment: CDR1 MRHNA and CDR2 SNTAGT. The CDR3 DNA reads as TGTGCCAGCAGAGCGTTTGAGGGGGAAAAACTGTTTTTT. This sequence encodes CASRAFEGEKLFF.